This is a list of T cell receptor beta chains from one sample in a study of T cell responses to AZD1222 COVID-19 vaccine. The data were produced by immunoSEQ multiplex PCR, yet TCRdb's version contains in-frame clones alone and is incomplete. Seen here are more than 85,000 clones, more than 70% observed once, and the top ten hold over 15%. The sample consisted of peripheral blood, taken on day 0 of AZD1222 vaccination. The receptors derive from an adult in good health. Each CDR3 is given with its conserved first and last residue.

J: TRBJ2-1
V: TRBV6-2/TRBV6-3
CDR3: CASSWAVQTLREQFF

J: TRBJ1-2
V: TRBV12-3/TRBV12-4
CDR3: CASSLPGNYGYTF

J: TRBJ2-5
V: TRBV29-1
CDR3: CSSLAVQETQYF

J: TRBJ1-3
V: TRBV11-3
CDR3: CASSSRQGLGNTIYF

J: TRBJ1-2
V: TRBV30
CDR3: CAWSDLRVGGYTF

J: TRBJ2-1
V: TRBV3-1/TRBV3-2
CDR3: CASSRRAGAYNEQFF

J: TRBJ2-3
V: TRBV9
CDR3: CASSPRLAGGSTDTQYF

J: TRBJ1-1
V: TRBV4-3
CDR3: CASSAQAAVGAFF

J: TRBJ1-5
V: TRBV5-1
CDR3: CASSSTGQSDQPQHF

J: TRBJ2-7
V: TRBV7-2
CDR3: CASSLATSNFYEQYF

J: TRBJ2-1
V: TRBV21-1
CDR3: CASSNLTSVPCYNEQFF

J: TRBJ1-3
V: TRBV5-8
CDR3: CASRGDEGNTIYF

J: TRBJ1-1
V: TRBV6-5
CDR3: CASSHSRVNTEAFF

J: TRBJ1-5
V: TRBV20-1
CDR3: CSASLQGGNQPQHF

J: TRBJ2-2
V: TRBV7-2
CDR3: CASSKVSENTGELFF

J: TRBJ2-1
V: TRBV10-3
CDR3: CAISDRYNEQFF

J: TRBJ1-2
V: TRBV18
CDR3: CASSPPTGREGYTF

J: TRBJ2-2
V: TRBV4-1
CDR3: CASSQGGGELFF

J: TRBJ2-7
V: TRBV5-8
CDR3: CASSVGLAGAEEQYF

J: TRBJ2-7
V: TRBV5-1
CDR3: CASSLVGGFNYEQYF

J: TRBJ2-2
V: TRBV5-1
CDR3: CASTDSLGPGELFF

J: TRBJ1-2
V: TRBV5-1
CDR3: CASSTGTASNLGYTF

J: TRBJ2-4
V: TRBV6-2/TRBV6-3
CDR3: CASSYPLGGAKNIQYF

J: TRBJ2-2
V: TRBV7-3
CDR3: CASSVYTGELFF